This record looks at one T cell receptor beta chain sequence and its context. This receptor's antigen is unknown. No base quality values were provided; no much bigger clone lies one nucleotide off. This entry is derived from a study of T cells in Graves' hyperthyroidism and ophthalmopathy (dated by TCRdb to about 2019). Study-wide context: To identify TCR V-J signatures that set the groups apart, the researchers used a discovery cohort of 100 patients, made up of 40 to 45 with Graves' ophthalmopathy and 57 with stable Graves' hyperthyroidism. Once sampling was done, hyperthyroidism patients were given methimazole at a starting dose of 30 mg daily, whereas ophthalmopathy patients were given high-dose intravenous methylprednisolone. The study also compared thyroid tissue and blood T-cell repertoires from a handful of Graves' hyperthyroidism patients. The roughly 91 discovery patients were randomly divided into training and test sets at a 7:3 ratio. According to the paper, TCR Vbeta CDR3 sequencing was carried out on 135 peripheral blood samples, which came from approximately 41 ophthalmopathy, roughly 75 hyperthyroidism and roughly 17 progressor patients. Whether ophthalmopathy could be predicted prospectively was tested in an independent validation cohort made up of roughly 19 hyperthyroidism patients plus 17 patients who later progressed to ophthalmopathy.

Any patient with an uncontrolled infection, another autoimmune disease, pregnancy or lactation was excluded. Diagnoses were based on clinical symptoms, serum thyroxine and TRAb, thyroid ultrasound and orbital computed tomography. Trizol reagent was used to extract total RNA, and RNA quality was then checked on an Agilent 2100 Bioanalyzer. TCR beta CDR3 regions were amplified from RNA transcripts. The first round of RT-PCR for the TCR CDR3 was performed with the HTBI primer set and the Qiagen OneStep RT-PCR kit. The libraries were constructed in a second round of multiplex PCR and then size-selected and purified. Paired-end sequencing of the libraries was performed with 100 bp reads on an Illumina HiSeq2000. Concerning the study's data processing: SOAPnuke was used to process the raw data, throwing out any read that contained adapters or uncalled bases, had a mean Phred below 15, or lacked an exact constant-primer or identifier match. COPE v1.2.5 was used to merge the high-quality paired reads, and each unique nucleotide sequence was defined as a clonotype. Clonotypes were aligned to IMGT TRBV, TRBD and TRBJ reference segments using MiTCR v1.1. The analysis included only V-J combinations with a frequency above 0.0001, which together covered around 99% of the repertoires. A TCS score was defined as the ratio of F50 (clonal expansion) to E x V (chaos), with BLOSUM62-based TCRdist applied between CDR3 peptides within each V-J. Welch's t-statistics and random forest reduced 500 to 650 V-J features to 13, which were used in a naive Bayes classifier (R e1071). The similarity between thyroid and blood repertoires was quantified using the Morisita-Horn index. Clones were called with MiXCR by TCRdb after fastp trimmed the public reads at Q25, and only in-frame beta chains were retained. CDR3 protein sequences are deduplicated, and each keeps its most common genes and DNA. TCRdb, rather than the study authors, made the V and J calls. The sample table shows 600,000 to 700,000 distinct CDR3 sequences, and 45% are seen once. The ten largest clonotypes hold less than 9% of the sample.

Spanning cysteine to phenylalanine, the CDR3 consists of 14 amino acids. Only the CDR3 part of the read is kept: 42 bases, read in frame from the first base. CDR1 DFQATT and CDR2 SNEGSKA were looked up in the germline V gene (reference sequence). The germline V end is reduced by 5 bases and the J end by 7 bases; junction bases left unmatched: 8. What the authors observed across the whole study: Most expanded thyroid clonotypes (frequency above 0.001) were also found in blood, which suggests that blood repertoires may mirror thyroid immune responses. Sample size was not statistically predetermined, and blinding of investigators to group allocation was not performed. In validation, progression to ophthalmopathy was predicted by the model with 70.59% sensitivity and approximately 78% specificity, a median of approximately 6.5 months before onset. In cross-validation, a model built on a 13 V-J signature told ophthalmopathy apart from stable hyperthyroidism with approximately 90% sensitivity and around 81% specificity, and in testing the same model reached 80%/75%.

The clonotype comes from an adult man with Graves' disease, either hyperthyroidism or ophthalmopathy (not recorded which). Input material: peripheral blood or thyroid tissue (not recorded which). Recombination connected TRBV20-1 to TRBJ1-4; 9 middle bases align to TRBD1. The nucleotide sequence is given as TGCAGTGCTCAGAAAGGGACAGGGAGTGAAAAACTGTTTTTT. Its coded protein is CSAQKGTGSEKLFF.